The subject of this entry is one TCR beta chain. This sample stems from a study of T cell responses to AZD1222 COVID-19 vaccine. The CDR3 sequence is 14 residues long. Germline values: CDR1 SGHKS, CDR2 YYEKEE (reference sequence). V dropped 2 bases and J dropped 1 base, with 10 bases sitting between them. Here immunoSEQ multiplex PCR was the method, and the copy in TCRdb shows in-frame clones only, minus some. The table shows over 110,000 clones, with 85% to 95% occurring only once. The sequence was obtained from an adult in good health. The rearrangement links TRBV5-5 to TRBJ2-7; D unclear. This sample comprised peripheral blood, obtained on day 0 of AZD1222 vaccination. Written as DNA, the CDR3 is TGTGCCAGCAGCTTATTAGGTTTTTCCTACGAGCAGTACTTC. It specifies CASSLLGFSYEQYF.